This entry lists 13 T cell receptor beta chains sequenced from one sample in a study of T cell responses to AZD1222 COVID-19 vaccine. Assay: immunoSEQ multiplex PCR; the TCRdb copy retains only in-frame clones and omits some. Of about 140,000 clones in the sample, around 90% were seen once. The specimen comprised peripheral blood, sampled 28 days after the second AZD1222 dose. These receptors all stem from an adult who received the AZD1222 COVID-19 vaccine.

The gene calls are TRBV6-2 or TRBV6-3 and TRBJ1-3; D not certain. Per the germline V gene, CDR1 is MNHEY and CDR2 is SVGEGT. The CDR3 is 13 amino acids. Trimming shortened V by 2 bases and J by 2 bases, and 4 bases separated the two germline ends. The CDR3 DNA reads TGTGCCAGCAGTTACAGAGCTGGAAACACCATATATTTT. Encoded protein: CASSYRAGNTIYF.

This chain uses TRBV6-1 with TRBJ1-6, with TRBD1 identical over 9 bases. J was trimmed by 10 bases and V by 4 bases; bases with no gene match: 11. The CDR3 has 16 residues. The germline gives CDR1 MNHNS, CDR2 SASEGT. The CDR3 region has the DNA TGTGCCAGCAGTGCCCGTCAGGGACAGGGATGGTCACCCCTCCACTTT. It specifies CASSARQGQGWSPLHF.

The sample holds a few counts of this clone. V and J are TRBV5-6 and TRBJ1-1, with TRBD1 matching over 8 bases. Trimming took 3 bases from V and 11 from J; bases not matched to a gene: 3. This CDR3 is 11 amino acids long. The germline V gene has CDR1 SGHDT and CDR2 YYEEEE. CDR3: CASSSGQEAFF. The CDR3 bases are TGTGCCAGCAGCTCGGGACAGGAGGCTTTCTTT.

This chain uses TRBV28 with TRBJ2-1; the match to TRBD2 covers 14 bases. CDR1 and CDR2 from the germline V gene are MDHEN and SYDVKM. Trimming took 5 bases from V and 1 from J; bases not matched to a gene: 7. The CDR3 loop spans 18 amino acids. CDR3 protein: CASSPGLAGVTSYNEQFF. CDR3 nucleotide sequence: TGTGCCAGCAGTCCGGGACTAGCGGGAGTTACGTCCTACAATGAGCAGTTCTTC.

The chain couples TRBV5-4 to TRBJ2-2; 9 bases fit TRBD1. CDR1 is SGHNT and CDR2 is YYREEE in the germline V gene (reference sequence). Germline trimming cut 0 bases from V and 5 bases from J; bases unmatched to any gene: 5. There are 16 residues in the CDR3. CDR3 DNA: TGTGCCAGCAGCTTGGCACAGGGGGCGGCGACCGGGGAGCTGTTTTTT. As protein: CASSLAQGAATGELFF. Together with reference TRBV5-4 and TRBJ2-2, the CDR3 gives the full variable domain: ETGVTQSPTHLIKTRGQQVTLRCSSQSGHNTVSWYQQALGQGPQFIFQYYREEENGRGNFPPRFSGLQFPNYSSELNVNALELDDSALYLCASSLAQGAATGELFFGEGSRLTVL.

This clone was observed a single time. The chain links TRBV6-6 to TRBJ2-7, with 10 bases matching TRBD1. Germline trimming cut 2 bases from V and 3 bases from J; bases unmatched to any gene: 4. The CDR3 is made up of 15 amino acids. The germline V gene encodes CDR1 MNHNY and CDR2 SVGAGI (reference sequence). The CDR3 reads CASSYRDRGFYEQYF. The DNA for the CDR3 is TGTGCCAGCAGTTACAGGGACAGGGGATTCTACGAGCAGTACTTC.

V gene TRBV2 combines with J gene TRBJ1-5, with D unclear. Trimming took off 6 bases at V and 7 bases at J, with 19 bases between the two ends. The CDR3 covers 15 residues. The germline CDR1 and CDR2 sequences are SNHLY and FYNNEI. Written as DNA, the CDR3 is TGTGCCAGCAGCGCCGAGCCGTTTGTTAGCCAGCCCCAGCATTTT. Its protein is CASSAEPFVSQPQHF.

This clone is labeled as medium-sized. The V and J genes are TRBV10-2 and TRBJ1-2, with D uncertain. Trimming removed 8 bases at V and 5 bases at J, with 18 bases between. This CDR3 spans 14 amino acids. Germline CDR1 and CDR2: WSHSY and SAAADI. CDR3 coding DNA: TGCGCCAGCCCGCGTTCCCCAGACGGATATGGCTACACCTTC. This translates into CASPRSPDGYGYTF.

The table lists this clone with a few counts. V usage is TRBV6-6 and J usage is TRBJ1-4; no clear D gene. This CDR3 is 14 amino acids long. V was cut by 8 bases and J by 1 base, with 11 bases left in between. Germline loops: CDR1 MNHNY, CDR2 SVGAGI (reference sequence). In DNA form, the CDR3 reads TGTGCCAGCCGGACGGCCCAAACTAATGAAAAACTGTTTTTT. Amino acids: CASRTAQTNEKLFF.

This clone was seen only once. The CDR3 reads CATSMSEYGYTF. The CDR3 DNA reads TGTGCCACCAGCATGTCGGAGTATGGCTACACCTTC. The chain couples TRBV15 to TRBJ1-2, with D hard to call. The germline V and J ends were trimmed by 4 bases and 5 bases, with 8 bases remaining between them. Germline V CDR1 and CDR2: LNHNV, YYDKDF (reference sequence). The CDR3 sequence is 12 residues long.

The chain recombines TRBV19 with TRBJ1-4; a possible D gene is TRBD1 (6 bases). The V and J ends lost 1 base and 0 bases respectively, with 21 bases between them. This CDR3 is built from 20 residues. Germline CDR1 reads LNHDA; CDR2 reads SQIVND (reference sequence). CDR3 nucleotides: TGTGCCAGTAGTATAGGCCGAGGTGGGGGACACCTTGCAACTAATGAAAAACTGTTTTTT. It yields the protein CASSIGRGGGHLATNEKLFF.

Only one count was recorded for this clone. This rearrangement joins TRBV7-9 to TRBJ1-5; the D gene is possibly TRBD1 (6 bases). Per germline, CDR1 SEHNR and CDR2 FQNEAQ (reference sequence). This CDR3 spans 15 amino acids. Trimming took off 1 base at V and 3 bases at J, with 10 bases between the two ends. CDR3 in DNA: TGTGCCAGCAGCTTAGAAGGGGGGTTCAATCAGCCCCAGCATTTT. It yields the protein CASSLEGGFNQPQHF.

The V gene is TRBV7-3, the J gene TRBJ1-1, with a possible D match to TRBD1 (5 bases). Germline V gene lookup returns CDR1 SGHTA and CDR2 FQGTGA. The V and J ends lost 5 bases and 1 base respectively, with 8 bases between them. The CDR3 spans 13 residues. The CDR3 nucleotides are TGTGCCAGCAGCCTGGGGCAGAACACTGAAGCTTTCTTT. Protein sequence: CASSLGQNTEAFF.